The TCR beta chain described here comes from a study of T cells in Graves' hyperthyroidism and ophthalmopathy. On the study more broadly: Staff took peripheral blood when the initial diagnosis was made, before any treatment began.

Trimming removed 0 bases from V and 1 base from J; junction bases left unmatched: 1. Germline lookup yields CDR1 SQVTM and CDR2 ANQGSEA. The CDR3 loop spans 14 amino acids. Template material for amplifying TCR beta CDR3 regions consisted of RNA transcripts. The HTBI set primed first-round TCR CDR3 RT-PCR. MiXCR was run by TCRdb on the multiplex PCR reads, yielding one entry per CDR3 protein. There are some 800,000 distinct CDR3 sequences in the sample; over 35% occur only once, and about 8.9% lies in the top ten. The hyperthyroidism patients had all been newly diagnosed, and their disease duration was under 2 months. Their ages ranged from 18 to 65 years. Patients having uncontrolled infection, another autoimmune disease, pregnancy or lactation were not included. General observations from the study: Expanded thyroid clonotypes (above 0.001) were mostly also found in blood.

Of note for this clonotype: Its antigen is currently unknown.

The TCR comes from a man between 18 and 35 years old with Graves' hyperthyroidism. The rearrangement joins TRBV29-1 to TRBJ2-7; 9 bases match TRBD2. The sequenced sample consisted of blood. CDR3 region: CSVEELAGSYEQYF. DNA for the CDR3: TGCAGCGTTGAAGAACTAGCGGGTTCCTACGAGCAGTACTTC.